A single sample gave rise to the 8 T cell receptor beta chains below, sequenced in a study of cytomegalovirus exposure and HLA in healthy donors. The study ran its PCR with 60 Vbeta and 13 Jbeta primers. This table comes from immunoSEQ multiplex PCR, and its TCRdb copy is limited to in-frame clones, with some not included. The profile shows over 150,000 clones, approximately 72% of them singletons. The sequencing input was PBMCs. All receptors derive from a man aged 45-65 years in good health and CMV-seronegative.

This clone was counted between two and nine times. The chain has TRBV27 and TRBJ2-7, with D perhaps matching TRBD2 (7 bases). Germline V gene data show CDR1 as MNHEY and CDR2 as SMNVEV (reference sequence). Trimming left V 4 bases short and J 4 bases short, with 17 bases between. CDR3 size: 15 residues. CDR3: CASSSHEGGRYEQYF. CDR3 bases: TGTGCCAGCAGTTCCCACGAGGGGGGGCGGTACGAGCAGTACTTC.

This clone was seen only once. The chain combines TRBV19 with TRBJ2-7; TRBD1 matches 11 bases. The junction had 3 bases not matched to a gene; V was cut back by 4 bases and J by 1 base. The germline V gene encodes CDR1 LNHDA and CDR2 SQIVND (reference sequence). There are 15 residues in the CDR3. The CDR3 DNA reads TGTGCCAGTAGTACGGGGACAGGGGGGTCCTACGAGCAGTACTTC. Protein sequence: CASSTGTGGSYEQYF.

Only a few counts were recorded for this clone. This chain connects TRBV4-3 to TRBJ2-2; 10 bases line up with TRBD2. Germline V gene sequence: CDR1 LGHNA, CDR2 YSLEER. The CDR3 length is 17 residues. The ends lost 0 bases at V and 8 bases at J; junction bases unmatched: 9. The DNA of the CDR3 is TGCGCCAGCAGCCAAGATTTGGAGCGGGGGGGCGCGGGGGAGCTGTTTTTT. It is translated as CASSQDLERGGAGELFF.

V usage is TRBV9 and J usage is TRBJ1-4; 8 nucleotides align to TRBD1. Germline trimming cut 3 bases from V and 7 bases from J; bases unmatched to any gene: 5. Germline CDR1 is SGDLS and CDR2 is YYNGEE. There are 14 residues in the CDR3. The CDR3 loop is CASSGQGLGEKLFF. DNA of the CDR3: TGTGCCAGCAGCGGACAGGGGTTAGGTGAAAAACTGTTTTTT.

The J gene is TRBJ2-1, the V gene TRBV6-5, with 11 bases that match TRBD2. The CDR3 sequence is 15 residues long. V gave up 6 bases and J gave up 7 bases; unmatched junction bases: 8. Germline V gene data show CDR1 as MNHEY and CDR2 as SVGAGI. The CDR3 DNA sequence: TGTGCCAGCAGGGTAGCGGGGGGGATCTATAATGAGCAGTTCTTC. Protein sequence: CASRVAGGIYNEQFF.

The chain couples TRBV27 to TRBJ2-7, with D perhaps matching TRBD1 (6 bases). Trimming shortened V by 8 bases and J by 7 bases, and 24 bases separated the two germline ends. From germline, CDR1 is MNHEY and CDR2 SMNVEV (reference sequence). CDR3 length equals 15 residues. This CDR3 is CASSAAGSQGGEQYF. CDR3 nucleotide sequence: TGTGCCAGCTCTGCGGCAGGGTCCCAAGGGGGAGAGCAGTACTTC.

The CDR3 reads CASSEVSRGPDYGYTF. CDR3 in DNA: TGTGCCAGCAGTGAAGTTAGTAGGGGGCCCGACTATGGCTACACCTTC. This chain joins TRBV6-1 and TRBJ1-2, with 7 nucleotides matching TRBD1. V lost 1 base to trimming and J lost 3 bases; unmatched junction nucleotides: 8. This CDR3 has 16 amino acids. Germline V CDR1 and CDR2: MNHNS, SASEGT.

J is TRBJ2-5 and V is TRBV4-1; weak D call: TRBD2 (6 bases). The CDR3 is 16 residues long. Per germline, CDR1 MGHRA and CDR2 YSYEKL. Trimming removed 0 bases at V and 4 bases at J, with 15 bases between. The CDR3 region has the DNA TGCGCCAGCAGCCAAGACCGGGGGAATTCGGTAGAGACCCAGTACTTC. Encoded protein: CASSQDRGNSVETQYF.